The clone carrying this T cell receptor (beta chain) was seen just once. Its cognate antigen is unknown. This specimen comes from a study of somatic mutations in cytotoxic T cells in rheumatoid arthritis. Study-level information: Purity of nearly 100% was reached when some V beta antibody-stained T-cell populations were flow-sorted, including V beta1+ cells sequenced for TCRB. Regarding the study as a whole: Of about 60 patients, under 10 had a largest CD8+ clone that exceeded 20% of CD8+ cells. An age-related increase in CD8+ clonality was seen in rheumatoid arthritis patients but not in healthy controls.

Both CD4+ and CD8+ cells were separated through positive magnetic bead selection, and their purity was verified using flow cytometry. Germline loops: CDR1 KGHSH, CDR2 LQKENI. This CDR3 is 14 amino acids long. Trimming at V came to 5 bases and at J to 2 bases, leaving 4 bases not matched to a gene. Data came from immunoSEQ multiplex PCR; TCRdb stores just in-frame clones and leaves some out. Of approximately 15,000 clones listed, 72% are singletons. V is TRBV18 and J is TRBJ2-3; 7 bases align to TRBD2. This clonotype was obtained from an adult with rheumatoid arthritis. Sequenced sample: CD8+ T cells sorted from blood. CDR3 nucleotides: TGTGCCAGCTCATCAAGCGGGGACACAGATACGCAGTATTTT. Translation gives CASSSSGDTDTQYF.